These 2 T cell receptor beta chains were all obtained from the same sample, sequenced in a study of blood T cells in healthy people across ages. Through a sample-barcoded 5' primer and a J-beta primer mix, a second PCR was run for roughly 7 to 11 cycles. TCRdb recomputed calls from the 5' RACE reads with MiXCR, one row per CDR3 protein. The profile shows around 1.5 million distinct CDR3 sequences, around two fifths of them singletons. The sample was blood. The receptors shown here come from a woman in her late teens or twenties in good health.

This clonotype appeared a few times. The chain has TRBV20-1 and TRBJ2-4; TRBD2 matches 8 bases. The ends lost 6 bases at V and 9 bases at J; junction bases unmatched: 13. Germline values: CDR1 DFQATT, CDR2 SNEGSKA (reference sequence). The CDR3 loop spans 14 amino acids. The DNA of the CDR3 is TGCAGTGCCGGTACCGGGGGGGCCCTACCCATTCAGTACTTC. Amino acids: CSAGTGGALPIQYF.

This clonotype was detected a few times. The chain combines TRBV7-9 with TRBJ2-3, with 10 bases matching TRBD2. J lost 4 bases, V lost 2 bases, and 6 bases had no gene match. There are 16 residues in the CDR3. The V gene's germline CDR1 is SEHNR and CDR2 FQNEAQ (reference sequence). CDR3 loop: CASSLMERGGSDTQYF. The DNA of the CDR3 is TGTGCCAGCAGCTTAATGGAGCGGGGGGGCTCAGATACGCAGTATTTT.